The 10 T cell receptor beta chains given below trace back to one sample, sequenced in a study of blood T cells in healthy people across ages. Then a second PCR, running about 7 to 11 cycles, was carried out with a sample-barcoded 5' primer and a J-beta primer mix. Via MiXCR, TCRdb re-called the 5' RACE reads, giving one row per CDR3 protein. This sample has about 780,000 distinct CDR3 sequences, with about 42% found just once. Sequencing used blood. The source of these receptors is an elderly man in good health.

A few counts support this clonotype. The rearrangement joins TRBV28 to TRBJ2-5; 9 nucleotides agree with TRBD1. V was clipped by 4 bases and J by 4 bases; unmatched bases: 7. CDR1 is MDHEN, CDR2 SYDVKM, per germline. The CDR3 spans 15 residues. The CDR3 region is CASSSSLTGGETQYF. The DNA for the CDR3 is TGTGCCAGCAGTTCTTCCCTGACAGGGGGAGAGACCCAGTACTTC. The full variable domain, with the rest looked up from reference TRBV28 and TRBJ2-5, is DVKVTQSSRYLVKRTGEKVFLECVQDMDHENMFWYRQDPGLGLRLIYFSYDVKMKEKGDIPEGYSVSREKKERFSLILESASTNQTSMYLCASSSSLTGGETQYFGPGTRLLVL.

This clonotype was seen many times. The gene calls are TRBV6-2 or TRBV6-3 and TRBJ2-7, with 7 bases identical to TRBD2. The junction had 11 bases not matched to a gene; V was cut back by 6 bases and J by 6 bases. The germline CDR1 and CDR2 sequences are MNHEY and SVGEGT. This CDR3 spans 14 amino acids. In DNA form, the CDR3 reads TGTGCCAGCAGAATCCAGGGAGGGCCGATCGAGCAGTACTTC. Translating gives CASRIQGGPIEQYF.

This clonotype has more than one count but fewer than ten. The chain couples TRBV20-1 to TRBJ2-7; 8 positions match TRBD2. CDR3 length: 14 amino acids. Germline V CDR1 and CDR2: DFQATT, SNEGSKA (reference sequence). The V gene end was trimmed by 3 bases and the J gene end by 3 bases; junction bases not matched to a gene: 7. CDR3 in DNA: TGCAGTGCTAGGAAAGCGGGAGAAGTCTACGAGCAGTACTTC. Translation: CSARKAGEVYEQYF.

The chain links TRBV10-3 to TRBJ2-3; D might be TRBD1 (7 bases). V was clipped by 10 bases and J by 1 base, with 15 bases between them. CDR3 length: 14 residues. The germline CDR1 and CDR2 sequences are ENHRY and SYGVKD. CDR3 sequence: CATRGVSGTDTQYF. The CDR3 DNA is TGTGCCACCAGGGGGGTATCAGGCACAGATACGCAGTATTTT.

This chain joins TRBV20-1 and TRBJ2-3; 8 nucleotides line up with TRBD2. Germline loops: CDR1 DFQATT, CDR2 SNEGSKA (reference sequence). With 3 bases clipped from V and 0 bases from J, the junction kept 5 bases outside the gene matches. The CDR3 spans 15 residues. DNA for the CDR3: TGCAGTGCTAGTCCCCTAGCGGGTAGCACAGATACGCAGTATTTT. The encoded protein is CSASPLAGSTDTQYF.

The rearrangement uses TRBV20-1 and TRBJ2-7, with 8 bases fitting TRBD1. V shed 2 bases and J 5 bases; nucleotides not matched to a gene: 14. The V gene's germline CDR1 is DFQATT and CDR2 SNEGSKA (reference sequence). The CDR3 is 16 residues long. This CDR3 reads CSARSPLTGGVNEQYF. CDR3 bases: TGCAGTGCTAGATCCCCGTTAACAGGGGGAGTGAACGAGCAGTACTTC.

This clonotype is a singleton in its sample. One end of the junction varies from germline; a read error may be responsible. The genes are TRBV7-2 and TRBJ2-7; 7 bases match TRBD2. CDR1 is SGHTA and CDR2 is FQGNSA in the germline V gene. This CDR3 is 20 amino acids long. In DNA, the CDR3 is TGTGCCAGCAGCTTAGCTTTTAAATTCGGGGCTAGCGGAGCGACCTACGAGCTGTACTTC. Translated: CASSLAFKFGASGATYELYF.

This clonotype has only a few counts. The V and J genes are TRBV18 and TRBJ2-1; TRBD1 agrees at 11 bases. The CDR3 is 16 residues long. CDR1 is KGHSH and CDR2 is LQKENI in the germline V gene. J gave up 4 bases and V 0 bases, and 2 bases lay outside the gene matches. The CDR3, as DNA: TGTGCCAGCTCACCACCTGGGACAGGGGGTTACAATGAGCAGTTCTTC. Residues: CASSPPGTGGYNEQFF. The whole variable domain, filled in from reference TRBV18 and TRBJ2-1, reads NAGVMQNPRHLVRRRGQEARLRCSPMKGHSHVYWYRQLPEEGLKFMVYLQKENIIDESGMPKERFSAEFPKEGPSILRIQQVVRGDSAAYFCASSPPGTGGYNEQFFGPGTRLTVL.

V and J are TRBV27 and TRBJ2-5; D is possibly TRBD2 (5 bases). The germline gives CDR1 MNHEY, CDR2 SMNVEV (reference sequence). CDR3 size: 13 residues. V lost 6 bases and J 5 bases, leaving 13 bases between the germline ends. The CDR3 DNA sequence: TGTGCCAGCAGGGGAACCGGGGTGGAGACCCAGTACTTC. It codes for CASRGTGVETQYF.

The rearrangement links TRBV20-1 to TRBJ2-7, with D possibly TRBD1 on 5 matching bases. Between the trimmed V and J ends, which lost 4 bases and 7 bases, there was a span of 17 bases. The germline V gene encodes CDR1 DFQATT and CDR2 SNEGSKA (reference sequence). This CDR3 region has 13 residues. The CDR3 region has the DNA TGCAGTGCTACTGGGGCTCACGACTGGGAGCAGTACTTC. This encodes CSATGAHDWEQYF.